Following are 32 T cell receptor beta chains from one sample sequenced in a study of CD8+ T cells in alopecia areata. Extracted RNA was reverse transcribed into cDNA, the sequencing template. The assay was immunoSEQ multiplex PCR, and TCRdb's table has in-frame clones only and misses some. The table lists 100,000 to 120,000 clones, 45% to 70% of them singletons. Sequenced: CD8+ T cells sorted from blood. These receptors all stem from a human donor in good health.

The rearrangement links TRBV28 to TRBJ1-5; the D is unclear. Trimming shortened V by 4 bases and J by 3 bases, and 16 bases separated the two germline ends. This CDR3 is built from 16 residues. Germline-derived CDR1 and CDR2 are MDHEN and SYDVKM. This CDR3 is CASSSMDEVYNQPQHF. CDR3 in DNA: TGTGCCAGCAGTTCGATGGACGAGGTATACAATCAGCCCCAGCATTTT.

The V call is TRBV10-3, the J call TRBJ1-1; a possible D gene is TRBD1 (5 bases). Germline CDR1 and CDR2: ENHRY and SYGVKD. The CDR3 length is 12 residues. Trimming stripped 4 bases from V and 11 bases from J, with 14 bases between. This CDR3 is CAISGDIWGAFF. The CDR3 DNA reads TGTGCCATCAGTGGCGACATTTGGGGGGCTTTCTTT.

The gene calls are TRBV15 and TRBJ2-3; 8 positions agree with TRBD2. This CDR3 comprises 17 residues. The germline gives CDR1 LNHNV, CDR2 YYDKDF (reference sequence). V shed 0 bases and J 5 bases; nucleotides not matched to a gene: 10. CDR3 sequence reads: CATSRDTPGGFGDTQYF. The CDR3 DNA sequence: TGTGCCACCAGCAGAGATACTCCGGGGGGGTTCGGAGATACGCAGTATTTT. Together with reference TRBV15 and TRBJ2-3, the CDR3 gives the full variable domain: DAMVIQNPRYQVTQFGKPVTLSCSQTLNHNVMYWYQQKSSQAPKLLFHYYDKDFNNEADTPDNFQSRRPNTSFCFLDIRSPGLGDTAMYLCATSRDTPGGFGDTQYFGPGTRLTVL.

The chain links TRBV7-9 to TRBJ2-5; D gene unclear. Germline loops: CDR1 SEHNR, CDR2 FQNEAQ (reference sequence). The CDR3 runs to 14 residues. V was pared by 4 bases and J by 3 bases, with 12 bases between. DNA of the CDR3: TGTGCCAGCAGCTCCACTTGGACGAAAGAGACCCAGTACTTC. Protein: CASSSTWTKETQYF.

The V gene is TRBV5-4, the J gene TRBJ2-7, with a tentative D call TRBD1 (5 bases). Trimming removed 1 base at V and 1 base at J, with 9 bases between. Germline V lookup: CDR1 SGHNT, CDR2 YYREEE (reference sequence). The CDR3 runs to 14 residues. CDR3 protein: CASSLRGFSYEQYF. The CDR3 DNA sequence: TGTGCCAGCAGCTTGAGGGGCTTTTCCTACGAGCAGTACTTC.

V usage is TRBV11-2 and J usage is TRBJ1-1; TRBD1 is a possible D gene (5 bases). The CDR3 extends over 15 amino acids. V lost 0 bases and J lost 1, with 9 bases in between. Germline values: CDR1 SGHAT, CDR2 FQNNGV. The chain's CDR3 is CASSLEVQGNTEAFF. The DNA of the CDR3 is TGTGCCAGCAGCTTAGAGGTTCAGGGGAACACTGAAGCTTTCTTT.

The rearrangement joins TRBV30 to TRBJ2-7; D might be TRBD1 (5 bases). The V end lost 1 base, the J end lost 4 bases, and 8 bases lay between the germline ends. The CDR3 totals 12 residues. The V gene's germline CDR1 is GTSNPN and CDR2 SVGIG (reference sequence). CDR3 protein: CAWSEGLYEQYF. The CDR3 DNA reads TGTGCCTGGAGTGAGGGGTTATACGAGCAGTACTTC.

This clone was counted many times. This chain joins TRBV7-8 and TRBJ2-1, with TRBD2 matching 8 bases. Germline V CDR1 and CDR2: SGHVS, FQNEAQ. There are 14 residues in the CDR3. V was pared by 7 bases and J by 6 bases, with 8 bases of the junction left unmatched. The CDR3 reads CASITRGETNEQFF. The CDR3 nucleotides read TGTGCCAGCATCACGCGGGGGGAGACCAATGAGCAGTTCTTC.

The J gene is TRBJ1-1, the V gene TRBV19; D remains ambiguous. CDR3 length equals 20 residues. V lost 5 bases to trimming and J lost 0 bases, with 28 bases between them. Germline V gene lookup returns CDR1 LNHDA and CDR2 SQIVND (reference sequence). The CDR3 loop reads CASSPQPFRAQTNMNTEAFF. Here the CDR3 DNA reads TGTGCCAGTAGTCCACAACCCTTCCGGGCCCAAACGAACATGAACACTGAAGCTTTCTTT.

Of note for this clone: Other DNA sequences in this sample translate to the same CDR3. This chain links TRBV5-6 with TRBJ2-3; D remains unclear. The ends were cut back, 0 bases at V and 4 bases at J, with 0 bases in the middle. This CDR3 region has 11 residues. CDR1 SGHDT and CDR2 YYEEEE come from the germline V gene. The CDR3 coding sequence is TGTGCCAGCAGCTTGGCAGATACGCAGTATTTT. Protein: CASSLADTQYF.

The chain recombines TRBV2 with TRBJ1-6; TRBD1 matches at 12 bases. V shed 4 bases, J shed 6 bases, and the junction held 10 bases outside the gene matches. Germline V gene lookup returns CDR1 SNHLY and CDR2 FYNNEI. The CDR3 is 18 residues long. The CDR3 DNA reads as TGTGCCAGCAGTGTATCGGCCGGGACAGGGGGCCTTAATTCACCCCTCCACTTT. Its protein product is CASSVSAGTGGLNSPLHF.

In this sample, this clone turned up a few times. The chain recombines TRBV7-8 with TRBJ1-2; 7 bases agree with TRBD1. The germline gives CDR1 SGHVS, CDR2 FQNEAQ. The CDR3 runs to 17 residues. V was clipped by 4 bases and J by 2 bases; unmatched bases: 13. This CDR3 reads CASSYDEGARSNYGYTF. In nucleotides, the CDR3 is TGTGCCAGCAGCTACGACGAGGGGGCGCGTTCCAACTATGGCTACACCTTC. Complete variable domain (other parts from reference TRBV7-8 and TRBJ1-2): GAGVSQSPRYKVAKRGQDVALRCDPISGHVSLFWYQQALGQGPEFLTYFQNEAQLDKSGLPSDRFFAERPEGSVSTLKIQRTQQEDSAVYLCASSYDEGARSNYGYTFGSGTRLTVV.

This chain uses TRBV6-5 with TRBJ1-1; no clear D gene. The CDR3 totals 13 residues. V was shortened by 7 bases and J by 0 bases, with 9 bases between the two germline ends. Per the germline V gene, CDR1 is MNHEY and CDR2 is SVGAGI. In DNA form, the CDR3 reads TGTGCCAGCACTCCCAGCATGAACACTGAAGCTTTCTTT. It yields the protein CASTPSMNTEAFF.

The chain combines TRBV30 with TRBJ2-2; no definite D call. The CDR3 loop spans 14 amino acids. The V end lost 0 bases, the J end lost 6 bases, and 11 bases lay between the germline ends. Germline CDR1 and CDR2: GTSNPN and SVGIG (reference sequence). The CDR3 DNA sequence: TGTGCCTGGAGTGTAGGGATGGGCTCCGGGGAGCTGTTTTTT. Its translation is CAWSVGMGSGELFF.

The V gene is TRBV2, the J gene TRBJ1-5; perhaps TRBD1 as D (6 bases). The V and J ends lost 4 bases and 2 bases respectively, with 12 bases between them. The germline V gene has CDR1 SNHLY and CDR2 FYNNEI. The CDR3 is made up of 15 amino acids. CDR3: CASSVDRSGNQPQHF. For the CDR3, the DNA is TGTGCCAGCAGTGTGGACAGATCCGGCAATCAGCCCCAGCATTTT.

The V and J genes are TRBV2 and TRBJ1-1; D not certain. Germline CDR1 is SNHLY and CDR2 is FYNNEI. CDR3 length: 16 amino acids. V was clipped by 0 bases and J by 0 bases, with 11 bases between them. The CDR3 sequence: CASSEARGNMNTEAFF. In nucleotides, the CDR3 is TGTGCCAGCAGTGAAGCGCGAGGCAACATGAACACTGAAGCTTTCTTT.

The chain joins TRBV2 to TRBJ1-2, with D perhaps TRBD1 (6 bases). The V end was cut by 3 bases, the J end by 8 bases, with 16 bases between. The CDR3 loop spans 14 amino acids. Germline CDR1 reads SNHLY; CDR2 reads FYNNEI. CDR3: CASSDRGRAEGYTF. CDR3 in DNA: TGTGCCAGCAGTGACAGGGGAAGGGCGGAAGGCTACACCTTC.

The chain links TRBV15 to TRBJ2-1, with D perhaps TRBD1 (5 bases). This CDR3 contains 13 residues. Germline assignment: CDR1 LNHNV and CDR2 YYDKDF (reference sequence). V lost 8 bases and J lost 1, with 9 bases in between. The CDR3 DNA sequence: TGTGCCACCGAGTCAGGGTCCTACAATGAGCAGTTCTTC. This gives the protein CATESGSYNEQFF.

This chain uses TRBV10-3 with TRBJ1-6; 7 nucleotides agree with TRBD1. The germline CDR1 and CDR2 sequences are ENHRY and SYGVKD. With V trimmed by 6 bases and J by 7 bases, 9 bases remained unmatched. The CDR3 has 15 amino acids. The CDR3 nucleotides read TGTGCCATCAGCAACCGGGACAGAGGAAATTCACCCCTCCACTTT. Translated, it gives CAISNRDRGNSPLHF.

The rearrangement joins TRBV6-4 to TRBJ2-4; D gene uncertain. This CDR3 is built from 14 residues. V lost 3 bases and J lost 9, with 15 bases in between. CDR1 MRHNA and CDR2 SNTAGT come from the germline V gene. CDR3 sequence (DNA): TGTGCCAGCAGTGAATCCGGCGAGTCGGGCATTCAGTACTTC. Residues: CASSESGESGIQYF.

The chain has TRBV4-1 and TRBJ2-7; 12 positions match TRBD1. There are 15 residues in the CDR3. V shed 4 bases, J shed 5 bases, and the junction held 6 bases outside the gene matches. From germline, CDR1 is MGHRA and CDR2 YSYEKL. The DNA for the CDR3 is TGCGCCAGCAGCCGACCGGGACAGGGGGCGGACGAGCAGTACTTC. It specifies CASSRPGQGADEQYF.

The chain links TRBV19 to TRBJ1-4; the D is unclear. CDR3 length: 15 residues. Looked up from germline, CDR1 is LNHDA and CDR2 is SQIVND (reference sequence). V was trimmed by 2 bases and J by 12 bases, leaving 19 bases between them. The DNA for the CDR3 is TGTGCCAGTAGTATATTGGGAGCGGGGAAAGCAGAACTGTTTTTT. Translating gives CASSILGAGKAELFF. The complete variable domain, with remaining parts taken from reference TRBV19 and TRBJ1-4, reads DGGITQSPKYLFRKEGQNVTLSCEQNLNHDAMYWYRQDPGQGLRLIYYSQIVNDFQKGDIAEGYSVSREKKESFPLTVTSAQKNPTAFYLCASSILGAGKAELFFGSGTQLSVL.

This sequence joins TRBV4-1 and TRBJ2-5; D not resolved. Per the germline V gene, CDR1 is MGHRA and CDR2 is YSYEKL. The CDR3 totals 17 residues. V was pared by 1 base and J by 2 bases, with 17 bases between. CDR3 in amino acids: CASSQGPWRQSQETQYF. Written as DNA, the CDR3 is TGCGCCAGCAGCCAAGGGCCCTGGCGGCAGTCTCAAGAGACCCAGTACTTC.

The V gene is TRBV5-6, the J gene TRBJ2-7; 8 positions agree with TRBD1. J was trimmed by 5 bases and V by 4 bases; bases with no gene match: 8. The CDR3 runs 14 residues. Per germline, CDR1 SGHDT and CDR2 YYEEEE. This chain's CDR3 is CASSSRDRLHEQYF. The CDR3 nucleotides are TGTGCCAGCAGCAGCCGGGACAGGCTCCACGAGCAGTACTTC. Together with reference TRBV5-6 and TRBJ2-7, the CDR3 gives the full variable domain: DAGVTQSPTHLIKTRGQQVTLRCSPKSGHDTVSWYQQALGQGPQFIFQYYEEEERQRGNFPDRFSGHQFPNYSSELNVNALLLGDSALYLCASSSRDRLHEQYFGPGTRLTVT.

V usage is TRBV4-3 and J usage is TRBJ1-1; 7 bases are a match to TRBD1. With V trimmed by 4 bases and J by 12 bases, 17 bases remained unmatched. Per the germline V gene, CDR1 is LGHNA and CDR2 is YSLEER. The CDR3 covers 15 residues. Here the CDR3 reads CASSLGQAATLKTFF. The CDR3, as DNA: TGCGCCAGCAGCCTAGGACAGGCTGCGACACTAAAGACTTTCTTT.

This clone was seen more than once but under ten times. The chain links TRBV4-3 to TRBJ2-7; 8 bases match TRBD1. Germline V gene sequence: CDR1 LGHNA, CDR2 YSLEER. This CDR3 is 14 amino acids long. V lost 1 base, J lost 2 bases, and 1 base stayed unmatched. The CDR3 here is CASSQGGQAYEQYF. The CDR3 DNA reads as TGCGCCAGCAGCCAAGGGGGACAGGCCTACGAGCAGTACTTC.

This clone was found a few times. The chain employs TRBV18 and TRBJ2-1; 8 bases are a match to TRBD2. The CDR3 runs 16 residues. V was clipped by 0 bases and J by 9 bases; unmatched bases: 10. Germline CDR1 reads KGHSH; CDR2 reads LQKENI. CDR3 sequence (DNA): TGTGCCAGCTCACCACCGTCAGGGACTAGAATTGGTGAGCAGTTCTTC. Translating it yields CASSPPSGTRIGEQFF.

The CDR3 protein is CAWSPGAGLRETQYF. The CDR3, as DNA: TGTGCCTGGAGTCCAGGGGCGGGACTCCGGGAGACCCAGTACTTC. The gene calls are TRBV30 and TRBJ2-5; D may match TRBD1 or TRBD2 (6 bases each). The CDR3 is 15 residues long. The germline V and J ends were trimmed by 2 bases and 5 bases, with 18 bases remaining between them. CDR1 is GTSNPN, CDR2 SVGIG, per germline (reference sequence).

The rearrangement joins TRBV5-1 to TRBJ1-3; D unresolved. This CDR3 has 14 residues. Per the germline V gene, CDR1 is SGHRS and CDR2 is YFSETQ. Trimming took 1 base from V and 4 from J, leaving 9 bases between them. The CDR3 region is CASSLYASGNTIYF. CDR3 nucleotide sequence: TGCGCCAGCAGCTTGTATGCTTCGGGAAACACCATATATTTT.

The table lists this clone with a few counts. The rearrangement uses TRBV4-2 and TRBJ2-5; D uncertain. Trimming cost V 0 bases and J 5 bases, with 7 bases left between them. CDR3 length: 13 residues. Germline-derived CDR1 and CDR2 are LGHNA and YNFKEQ. The CDR3 region has the DNA TGTGCCAGCAGCCAAGATCTGAATGAGACCCAGTACTTC. Its translation: CASSQDLNETQYF.

The genes are TRBV4-1 and TRBJ2-3, with 9 bases that match TRBD2. Trimming took 0 bases from V and 1 from J; bases not matched to a gene: 11. Germline V gives CDR1 MGHRA, CDR2 YSYEKL. The CDR3 contains 19 residues. The CDR3 reads CASSQDPSGGSCGTDTQYF. CDR3 DNA sequence: TGCGCCAGCAGCCAAGATCCCAGCGGGGGGTCGTGCGGCACAGATACGCAGTATTTT.

V usage is TRBV5-6 and J usage is TRBJ2-7; D possibly corresponds to TRBD2 (6 bases). This CDR3 has 15 amino acids. Trimming removed 4 bases from V and 5 bases from J, with 19 bases in between. The V gene's germline CDR1 is SGHDT and CDR2 YYEEEE. The CDR3 loop is CASSPEGGFTDEQYF. The CDR3 region has the DNA TGTGCCAGCAGCCCGGAGGGAGGTTTTACCGACGAGCAGTACTTC.